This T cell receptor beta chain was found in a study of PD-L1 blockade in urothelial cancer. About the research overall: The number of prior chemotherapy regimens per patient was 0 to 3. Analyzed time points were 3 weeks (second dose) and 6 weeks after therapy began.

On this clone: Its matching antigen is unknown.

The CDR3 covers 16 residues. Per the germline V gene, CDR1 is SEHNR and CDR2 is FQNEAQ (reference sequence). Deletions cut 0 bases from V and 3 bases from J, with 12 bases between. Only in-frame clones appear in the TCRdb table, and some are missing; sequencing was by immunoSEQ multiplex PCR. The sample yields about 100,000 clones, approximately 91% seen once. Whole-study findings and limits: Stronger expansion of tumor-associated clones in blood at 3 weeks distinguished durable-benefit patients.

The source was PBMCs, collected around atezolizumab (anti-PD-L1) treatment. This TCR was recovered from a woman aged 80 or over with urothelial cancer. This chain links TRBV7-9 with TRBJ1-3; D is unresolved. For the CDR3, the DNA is TGTGCCAGCAGCTTAGCCCGGATCGGGGTTGGAAACACCATATATTTT. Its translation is CASSLARIGVGNTIYF.